This T cell receptor beta chain originates from a study of blood T cell repertoires in COVID-19. Study at large: COVID-19 samples from acute and convalescent phases originated in the United States, Italy and Spain. Nucleic acid was either cDNA or gDNA, and it came from T cells, B-cell-depleted T cells, or PBMCs.

Repertoires were generated with immunoSEQ multiplex PCR, while TCRdb's copy carries only in-frame clones and drops some. The sample comprises some 350,000 clones, approximately 87% of which are singletons, and about 6% rests with the top ten. This CDR3 has 16 amino acids. Trimming took 5 bases from V and 6 from J; bases not matched to a gene: 7. Germline CDR1 and CDR2: SGHNT and YENEEA. Those enrolled in Seattle joined during active infection and were followed longitudinally afterward. Sequencing was carried out using peripheral blood. The receptor was isolated from a woman between 50 and 59 years old with COVID-19, enrolled during active disease. The V call is TRBV11-3, the J call TRBJ2-3, with 14 bases that match TRBD2. This CDR3 is CASSPGTSGSRDTQYF. Written as DNA, the CDR3 is TGTGCCAGCAGCCCGGGGACTAGCGGGAGTAGGGATACGCAGTATTTT.